This TCR beta chain was sequenced during a study of blood T cell repertoires in COVID-19. Study in general: COVID-19 samples, acute and convalescent, were from the United States, Italy and Spain. Sample material is recorded as cDNA or gDNA derived from T cells, B-cell-depleted T cells, or PBMCs.

Original handling: For nucleated cells, counts were estimated from reference gene primer amplification. The assay was immunoSEQ multiplex PCR, and TCRdb's table has in-frame clones only and misses some. The DNA was the basis for D and trimming; V, J and clone size are from that table. The table has approximately 260,000 clones, about nine tenths seen once. Sequencing used peripheral blood. This receptor was identified in a woman between 35 and 50 years old with acute or convalescent COVID-19.

For the CDR3, the DNA is TGTGCCAGCAGTTGGGGGCAGGAAAGGTTTAATCAGCCCCAGCATTTT. It encodes CASSWGQERFNQPQHF. This chain connects TRBV2 to TRBJ1-5, with D tentatively TRBD1 (6 bases). Trimming removed 5 bases from V and 4 bases from J, with 18 bases in between. The CDR3 contains 16 residues. Germline V gene sequence: CDR1 SNHLY, CDR2 FYNNEI.